The 30 T cell receptor beta chains given below trace back to one sample, sequenced in a study of T cell repertoires in cytomegalovirus infection. One entry per CDR3 protein results from TCRdb running MiXCR on the reads. The table includes approximately 110,000 distinct CDR3 sequences, about 9.5% detected once. What these receptors recognize is not known. The sample taken for sequencing was PBMCs, sequenced either directly or after in vitro stimulation (not recorded which). All receptors derive from a human donor in good health (CMV status not recorded). Some clones in this sample may be carry-over from other donors' samples.

This clonotype was picked up many times. The chain joins TRBV6-2 or TRBV6-3 to TRBJ1-1; possible D gene TRBD1, 5 bases. The CDR3 sequence is 17 residues long. Germline CDR1 and CDR2: MNHEY and SVGEGT. The V end was cut by 6 bases, the J end by 4 bases, with 24 bases between. The chain's CDR3 is CASRGTGTHSGGTEAFF. CDR3 bases: TGTGCCAGCAGAGGGACCGGGACTCACTCTGGGGGCACTGAAGCTTTCTTT.

This clonotype came up a few times. This rearrangement joins TRBV19 to TRBJ1-3; TRBD1 aligns across 8 bases. CDR1 and CDR2 (germline): LNHDA, SQIVND (reference sequence). CDR3 length equals 16 residues. V trimming: 6 bases; J trimming: 0 bases; junction bases outside the gene matches: 7. CDR3 region: CASSNIQGVSGNTIYF. DNA for the CDR3: TGTGCCAGTAGCAACATACAGGGGGTCTCTGGAAACACCATATATTTT.

Ten or more counts support this clonotype. The chain employs TRBV7-2 and TRBJ2-7; D unclear. From germline, CDR1 is SGHTA and CDR2 FQGNSA. Trimming removed 3 bases at V and 0 bases at J, with 3 bases between. The CDR3 consists of 12 residues. CDR3 in DNA: TGTGCCAGCAGCTTGAGCTCCTACGAGCAGTACTTC. Protein sequence: CASSLSSYEQYF. The complete variable domain, with remaining parts taken from reference TRBV7-2 and TRBJ2-7, reads GAGVSQSPSNKVTEKGKDVELRCDPISGHTALYWYRQSLGQGLEFLIYFQGNSAPDKSGLPSDRFSAERTGGSVSTLTIQRTQQEDSAVYLCASSLSSYEQYFGPGTRLTVT.

The J gene is TRBJ2-1, the V gene TRBV20-1; 7 bases agree with TRBD2. V shed 1 base and J 0 bases; nucleotides not matched to a gene: 0. The length of the CDR3 is 14 residues. The germline gives CDR1 DFQATT, CDR2 SNEGSKA (reference sequence). The CDR3 DNA follows: TGCAGTGCTAGAGCTAGCGGCTCCTACAATGAGCAGTTCTTC. This encodes CSARASGSYNEQFF.

This sequence joins TRBV28 and TRBJ2-1; 9 bases are a match to TRBD2. This CDR3 is built from 18 residues. V shed 5 bases and J 3 bases; nucleotides not matched to a gene: 14. The V gene's germline CDR1 is MDHEN and CDR2 SYDVKM. In DNA form, the CDR3 reads TGTGCCAGCAGTACAGGAATGGTAGCGGGAGCGAGCTACAATGAGCAGTTCTTC. Its translation is CASSTGMVAGASYNEQFF.

The chain carries TRBV6-4 and TRBJ2-3; D remains ambiguous. Germline assignment: CDR1 MRHNA and CDR2 SNTAGT. The CDR3 totals 14 residues. Trimming removed 4 bases at V and 0 bases at J, with 8 bases between. CDR3 in DNA: TGTGCCAGCAGTGCCACAGCCAGCACAGATACGCAGTATTTT. As protein: CASSATASTDTQYF.

Many counts were recorded for this clonotype. The chain recombines TRBV7-2 with TRBJ2-7; the match to TRBD2 covers 8 bases. Germline CDR1 and CDR2: SGHTA and FQGNSA. The CDR3 has 15 amino acids. J lost 2 bases, V lost 5 bases, and 8 bases had no gene match. The chain's CDR3 is CASSLSGISTYEQYF. The DNA of the CDR3 is TGTGCCAGCAGCCTTAGCGGGATTAGTACCTACGAGCAGTACTTC.

This clonotype has just a few counts. This sequence joins TRBV7-6 and TRBJ1-1; D gene uncertain. The CDR3 is 12 amino acids. Trimming took off 1 base at V and 6 bases at J, with 6 bases between the two ends. Germline CDR1 is SGHVS and CDR2 is FNYEAQ. Here the CDR3 DNA reads TGTGCCAGCAGCTTAGAAGGCTCTGAAGCTTTCTTT. This codes for CASSLEGSEAFF.

This clonotype was seen repeatedly, ten times or more. This sequence joins TRBV7-2 and TRBJ2-3; 11 bases are shared with TRBD2. V shed 5 bases and J 7 bases; nucleotides not matched to a gene: 11. The CDR3 has 16 residues. The germline V gene has CDR1 SGHTA and CDR2 FQGNSA. CDR3 nucleotide sequence: TGTGCCAGCAGCACGGGACTAGCGGAAGGGGAGAATACGCAGTATTTT. Protein: CASSTGLAEGENTQYF.

This clonotype was detected many times. The rearrangement joins TRBV7-8 to TRBJ2-1; 7 bases fit TRBD2. Per the germline V gene, CDR1 is SGHVS and CDR2 is FQNEAQ. With V trimmed by 3 bases and J by 7 bases, 6 bases remained unmatched. The CDR3 totals 14 residues. This chain's CDR3 is CASSFPAGKNEQFF. The CDR3 DNA reads TGTGCCAGCAGCTTTCCAGCGGGGAAAAATGAGCAGTTCTTC.

V is TRBV7-9 and J is TRBJ2-7, with D unclear. This CDR3 has 13 amino acids. Germline V gene data show CDR1 as SEHNR and CDR2 as FQNEAQ (reference sequence). V lost 1 base, J lost 4 bases, and 8 bases lay in between. The CDR3 DNA follows: TGTGCCAGCAGCTTAGATGGGCTGTACGAGCAGTACTTC. It is translated as CASSLDGLYEQYF.

This clonotype was counted a few times. The chain recombines TRBV11-2 with TRBJ2-1; either TRBD1 or TRBD2 may fit D (5 bases each). There are 12 residues in the CDR3. Deletions cut 5 bases from V and 8 bases from J, with 10 bases between. Germline V gene data show CDR1 as SGHAT and CDR2 as FQNNGV. CDR3: CASSRVGDEQFF. In DNA, the CDR3 is TGTGCCAGCAGCCGCGTGGGGGATGAGCAGTTCTTC.

This clonotype was detected many times. CDR3 in DNA: TGTGCCAGCAGCTTGAGTAGCGGGAGTTCCGAGCAGTACTTC. This translates into CASSLSSGSSEQYF. The chain employs TRBV7-2 and TRBJ2-7, with 9 bases lining up with TRBD2. The germline V gene has CDR1 SGHTA and CDR2 FQGNSA. The trim removed 3 bases at V and 6 bases at J, leaving 6 bases unmatched. This CDR3 has 14 amino acids. The complete variable domain, with remaining parts taken from reference TRBV7-2 and TRBJ2-7, reads GAGVSQSPSNKVTEKGKDVELRCDPISGHTALYWYRQSLGQGLEFLIYFQGNSAPDKSGLPSDRFSAERTGGSVSTLTIQRTQQEDSAVYLCASSLSSGSSEQYFGPGTRLTVT.

This clonotype has ten or more counts. V usage is TRBV7-9 and J usage is TRBJ1-1; D might be TRBD1 (6 bases). The germline gives CDR1 SEHNR, CDR2 FQNEAQ (reference sequence). V was cut by 2 bases and J by 2 bases, with 15 bases left in between. This CDR3 comprises 16 residues. CDR3 in amino acids: CASSLQRRRGNTEAFF. The CDR3 bases are TGTGCCAGCAGCTTACAACGTCGCAGGGGCAACACTGAAGCTTTCTTT.

V and J are TRBV19 and TRBJ2-2; 11 nucleotides line up with TRBD2. The CDR3 extends over 15 amino acids. The V gene end was trimmed by 5 bases and the J gene end by 7 bases; junction bases not matched to a gene: 6. Germline V lookup: CDR1 LNHDA, CDR2 SQIVND (reference sequence). CDR3 sequence (DNA): TGTGCCAGTAGTTCCGGGACTAGCGGTGGCGGGGAGCTGTTTTTT. Translating it yields CASSSGTSGGGELFF. Combining the CDR3 with reference TRBV19 and TRBJ2-2 gives the whole variable domain DGGITQSPKYLFRKEGQNVTLSCEQNLNHDAMYWYRQDPGQGLRLIYYSQIVNDFQKGDIAEGYSVSREKKESFPLTVTSAQKNPTAFYLCASSSGTSGGGELFFGEGSRLTVL.

This clonotype was detected ten times or more. In nucleotides, the CDR3 is TGTGCCAGCAGCGCGAGGGTAGATGGCTACACCTTC. Translated: CASSARVDGYTF. The chain has TRBV7-2 and TRBJ1-2; D is unresolved. The CDR3 loop spans 12 amino acids. Germline V lookup: CDR1 SGHTA, CDR2 FQGNSA. Trimming left V 5 bases short and J 6 bases short, with 10 bases between. Combining the CDR3 with reference TRBV7-2 and TRBJ1-2 gives the whole variable domain GAGVSQSPSNKVTEKGKDVELRCDPISGHTALYWYRQSLGQGLEFLIYFQGNSAPDKSGLPSDRFSAERTGGSVSTLTIQRTQQEDSAVYLCASSARVDGYTFGSGTRLTVV.

This clonotype appeared a few times. This chain links TRBV28 with TRBJ2-3; D possibly corresponds to TRBD2 (6 bases). Germline CDR1 is MDHEN and CDR2 is SYDVKM. Trimming stripped 11 bases from V and 2 bases from J, with 11 bases between. The CDR3 runs to 12 residues. The DNA for the CDR3 is TGTGCCTCCGGCGGGAACACAGATACGCAGTATTTT. Amino acids: CASGGNTDTQYF.

The chain uses TRBV7-6 and TRBJ1-2; 7 bases fit TRBD1. The germline gives CDR1 SGHVS, CDR2 FNYEAQ. Losses at the gene ends were 0 bases for V and 8 bases for J; bases not matched to a gene: 9. There are 15 residues in the CDR3. CDR3 sequence reads: CASSLAITGVRGYTF. CDR3 in DNA: TGTGCCAGCAGCTTAGCGATTACAGGGGTGAGAGGCTACACCTTC.

The V and J genes are TRBV28 and TRBJ2-7, with D possibly being TRBD1 (5 bases). The CDR3 is made up of 14 amino acids. Germline V gene lookup returns CDR1 MDHEN and CDR2 SYDVKM. V lost 5 bases and J lost 2, with 13 bases in between. The CDR3 protein is CASSRPTVPYEQYV. As DNA, the CDR3 is TGTGCCAGCAGTAGGCCGACAGTCCCCTACGAGCAGTACGTC.

The chain has TRBV29-1 and TRBJ2-7; tentatively, D is TRBD2 (6 bases). This CDR3 is 13 amino acids long. Trimming pared 3 bases from V and 2 bases from J, leaving 11 bases between. From germline, CDR1 is SQVTM and CDR2 ANQGSEA. The CDR3 spells CSVESPGAYEQYF. The CDR3 DNA is TGCAGCGTTGAGTCACCGGGGGCCTACGAGCAGTACTTC.

This clonotype was detected only a few times. The chain is built from TRBV4-1 and TRBJ2-7; D remains unclear. The CDR3 loop spans 16 amino acids. Trimming cost V 0 bases and J 0 bases, with 12 bases left between them. Germline-derived CDR1 and CDR2 are MGHRA and YSYEKL. CDR3 sequence (DNA): TGCGCCAGCAGCCAAGATCCTGCAGGCCTCTCCTACGAGCAGTACTTC. Its translation: CASSQDPAGLSYEQYF.

The chain links TRBV7-2 to TRBJ2-1; TRBD2 matches 11 bases. Germline lookup yields CDR1 SGHTA and CDR2 FQGNSA. Trimming cost V 0 bases and J 4 bases; bases outside gene matches: 2. This CDR3 contains 16 residues. CDR3 nucleotides: TGTGCCAGCAGCTTAGCCGGGACTAGCGGATACAATGAGCAGTTCTTC. It encodes CASSLAGTSGYNEQFF.

This clonotype was found many times. This chain connects TRBV7-2 to TRBJ2-3; D not certain. This CDR3 comprises 12 residues. V lost 11 bases and J lost 5, with 14 bases in between. In germline, CDR1 is SGHTA, CDR2 FQGNSA. CDR3 loop: CARERAEDTQYF. The CDR3 DNA reads as TGTGCCCGTGAGCGAGCAGAAGATACGCAGTATTTT.

Only a few counts were recorded for this clonotype. The chain couples TRBV24-1 to TRBJ2-3; perhaps TRBD2 as D (6 bases). V dropped 8 bases and J dropped 6 bases, with 20 bases sitting between them. The CDR3 totals 15 residues. Per germline, CDR1 KGHDR and CDR2 SFDVKD. CDR3 coding DNA: TGTGCCACCAAACTGGGAGGCAGGGAGAAGGATACGCAGTATTTT. As protein: CATKLGGREKDTQYF.

A few counts support this clonotype. The chain has TRBV14 and TRBJ2-1; 11 bases map to TRBD1. The J segment lost 8 bases and the V segment lost 3 bases, leaving 3 bases of the junction unmatched. The CDR3 is 14 amino acids. The germline CDR1 and CDR2 sequences are SGHDN and FVKESK. CDR3 residues: CASSQDRGHYEQFF. In DNA form, the CDR3 reads TGTGCCAGCAGCCAGGACAGGGGGCATTATGAGCAGTTCTTC. The complete variable domain, with remaining parts taken from reference TRBV14 and TRBJ2-1, reads EAGVTQFPSHSVIEKGQTVTLRCDPISGHDNLYWYRRVMGKEIKFLLHFVKESKQDESGMPNNRFLAERTGGTYSTLKVQPAELEDSGVYFCASSQDRGHYEQFFGPGTRLTVL.

The sample holds a few counts of this clonotype. The J gene is TRBJ2-2, the V gene TRBV28; D remains unclear. V was pared by 3 bases and J by 6 bases, with 5 bases between. CDR1 is MDHEN and CDR2 is SYDVKM in the germline V gene. The CDR3 is made up of 12 amino acids. This chain's CDR3 is CASSFSSGELFF. For the CDR3, the DNA is TGTGCCAGCAGTTTTAGTTCCGGGGAGCTGTTTTTT.

This clonotype was seen at least ten times. This sequence joins TRBV11-3 and TRBJ1-1; weak D call: TRBD1 (5 bases). There are 15 residues in the CDR3. V lost 5 bases and J 5 bases, leaving 18 bases between the germline ends. Germline CDR1 and CDR2: SGHNT and YENEEA. The CDR3 here is CASSPPSGVITEAFF. Written as DNA, the CDR3 is TGTGCCAGCAGCCCACCTTCGGGGGTGATAACTGAAGCTTTCTTT.

A few counts support this clonotype. V gene TRBV19 combines with J gene TRBJ1-1; D is ambiguous. Germline V lookup: CDR1 LNHDA, CDR2 SQIVND (reference sequence). The CDR3 is 12 amino acids. Trimming cost V 5 bases and J 9 bases, with 13 bases left between them. The CDR3 DNA sequence: TGTGCCAGTAGTTCCAGGACTGCTCAAGCTTTCTTT. This sequence encodes CASSSRTAQAFF.

Ten or more counts support this clonotype. This rearrangement joins TRBV7-3 to TRBJ2-2, with D unclear. The CDR3 has 14 amino acids. Trimming removed 2 bases at V and 0 bases at J, with 4 bases between. Germline V CDR1 and CDR2: SGHTA, FQGTGA. CDR3 protein: CASSLLANTGELFF. DNA of the CDR3: TGTGCCAGCAGCTTACTAGCGAACACCGGGGAGCTGTTTTTT. The full variable domain, with the rest looked up from reference TRBV7-3 and TRBJ2-2, is GAGVSQTPSNKVTEKGKYVELRCDPISGHTALYWYRQSLGQGPEFLIYFQGTGAADDSGLPNDRFFAVRPEGSVSTLKIQRTERGDSAVYLCASSLLANTGELFFGEGSRLTVL.

This clonotype was seen a handful of times. The genes are TRBV29-1 and TRBJ2-2; 10 nucleotides agree with TRBD1. This CDR3 spans 14 amino acids. Germline V lookup: CDR1 SQVTM, CDR2 ANQGSEA. Unmatched junction bases numbered 2, after V lost 6 bases and J lost 1 base. The CDR3: CSVRTGGNTGELFF. CDR3 sequence (DNA): TGCAGCGTAAGGACAGGGGGGAACACCGGGGAGCTGTTTTTT.